Following are 9 T cell receptor beta chains from one sample sequenced in a study of cytotoxic CD8 clonotypes in ibrutinib-treated CLL. Sequencing used immunoSEQ multiplex PCR; TCRdb keeps in-frame clones, though not all of them. Here the sample spans 40,000 to 50,000 clones, around three fifths being singletons. The starting material was PBMCs, obtained after 24 months of ibrutinib treatment. The origin of the receptors is a human donor with chronic lymphocytic leukemia.

This clone appeared a few times. The V call is TRBV7-8, the J call TRBJ1-6; 7 nucleotides agree with TRBD1. The germline gives CDR1 SGHVS, CDR2 FQNEAQ. V shed 1 base, J shed 8 bases, and the junction held 5 bases outside the gene matches. This CDR3 is built from 15 residues. The DNA for the CDR3 is TGTGCCAGCAGCTTAGAGAACAGGGGCGATTCACCCCTCCACTTT. Protein: CASSLENRGDSPLHF.

This clone was recorded a few times. The chain couples TRBV10-3 to TRBJ1-3; no definite D call. The CDR3 totals 12 residues. Germline values: CDR1 ENHRY, CDR2 SYGVKD. V gave up 9 bases and J gave up 0 bases, with 6 bases separating them. The CDR3 sequence is CAMASSGNTIYF. In nucleotides, the CDR3 is TGTGCCATGGCGTCCTCTGGAAACACCATATATTTT.

In its sample, this clone was seen a few times. This chain connects TRBV23-1 to TRBJ1-1; D uncertain. TRBV23-1 is an open reading frame, and its role is uncertain. Trimming removed 0 bases from V and 3 bases from J, with 14 bases in between. The CDR3 sequence is 16 residues long. The CDR3 region is CASSQSRETLDTEAFF. CDR3 nucleotide sequence: TGCGCCAGCAGTCAATCGAGGGAGACCCTAGACACTGAAGCTTTCTTT.

The gene calls are TRBV5-4 and TRBJ2-3, with TRBD2 matching over 9 bases. Germline CDR1 is SGHNT and CDR2 is YYREEE (reference sequence). This CDR3 has 15 residues. Trimming cost V 2 bases and J 5 bases; bases outside gene matches: 6. The CDR3 spells CASSLVAGVEDTQYF. The CDR3 coding sequence is TGTGCCAGCAGCTTAGTAGCGGGGGTTGAAGATACGCAGTATTTT.

The chain has TRBV5-1 and TRBJ2-7; tentatively, D is TRBD2 (6 bases). This CDR3 is built from 15 residues. V dropped 1 base and J dropped 1 base, with 12 bases sitting between them. Germline V gene data show CDR1 as SGHRS and CDR2 as YFSETQ. CDR3 protein: CASSLRLGGSYEQYF. In nucleotides, the CDR3 is TGCGCCAGCAGCTTGAGGTTGGGGGGTTCCTACGAGCAGTACTTC.

The V call is TRBV5-4, the J call TRBJ1-1, with TRBD1 matching 11 bases. The ends lost 0 bases at V and 4 bases at J; junction bases unmatched: 5. The V gene's germline CDR1 is SGHNT and CDR2 YYREEE (reference sequence). This CDR3 comprises 16 residues. The CDR3 sequence: CASSLGTGGRVTEAFF. CDR3 nucleotides: TGTGCCAGCAGCTTGGGGACAGGGGGCAGAGTCACTGAAGCTTTCTTT.

The rearrangement links TRBV5-1 to TRBJ1-1; no clear D. The CDR3 length is 12 residues. V was clipped by 0 bases and J by 3 bases, with 3 bases between them. Germline-derived CDR1 and CDR2 are SGHRS and YFSETQ. Written as DNA, the CDR3 is TGCGCCAGCAGCTTGGAAGACACTGAAGCTTTCTTT. The encoded protein is CASSLEDTEAFF. Based on the CDR3 plus reference TRBV5-1 and TRBJ1-1, the full variable domain is KAGVTQTPRYLIKTRGQQVTLSCSPISGHRSVSWYQQTPGQGLQFLFEYFSETQRNKGNFPGRFSGRQFSNSRSEMNVSTLELGDSALYLCASSLEDTEAFFGQGTRLTVV.

The DNA of the CDR3 is TGTGCCAGCAGTCGGACTAGCGGCCAAGAGACCCAGTACTTC. This encodes CASSRTSGQETQYF. This rearrangement joins TRBV2 to TRBJ2-5; 10 nucleotides match TRBD2. There are 14 residues in the CDR3. After removal of 5 bases from V and 1 base from J, the junction contained 1 base not matched to a gene. Looked up from germline, CDR1 is SNHLY and CDR2 is FYNNEI.

V gene TRBV9 combines with J gene TRBJ1-2; the D gene is possibly TRBD1 (6 bases). The CDR3 is 15 amino acids. V was trimmed by 3 bases and J by 1 base, leaving 13 bases between them. Germline assignment: CDR1 SGDLS and CDR2 YYNGEE. In nucleotides, the CDR3 is TGTGCCAGCAGCGCCGGGGGGCAGAGTAACTATGGCTACACCTTC. It is translated as CASSAGGQSNYGYTF.